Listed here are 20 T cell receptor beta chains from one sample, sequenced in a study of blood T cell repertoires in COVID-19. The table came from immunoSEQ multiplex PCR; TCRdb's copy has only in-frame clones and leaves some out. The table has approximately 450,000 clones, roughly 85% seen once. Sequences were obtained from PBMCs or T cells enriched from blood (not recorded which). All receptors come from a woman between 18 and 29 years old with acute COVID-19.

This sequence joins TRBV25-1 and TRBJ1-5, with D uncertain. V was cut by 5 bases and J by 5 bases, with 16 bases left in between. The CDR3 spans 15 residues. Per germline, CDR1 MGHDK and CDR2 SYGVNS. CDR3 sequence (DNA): TGTGCCAGCAGTAAATCCGGGTCCCTCGATCAGCCCCAGCATTTT. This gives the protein CASSKSGSLDQPQHF.

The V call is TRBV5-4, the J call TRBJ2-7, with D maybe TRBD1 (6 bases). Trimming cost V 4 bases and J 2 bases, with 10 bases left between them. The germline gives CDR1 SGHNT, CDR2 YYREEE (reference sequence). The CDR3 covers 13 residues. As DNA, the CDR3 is TGTGCCAGCAGCAACCGGGACACCTACGAGCAGTACTTC. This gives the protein CASSNRDTYEQYF.

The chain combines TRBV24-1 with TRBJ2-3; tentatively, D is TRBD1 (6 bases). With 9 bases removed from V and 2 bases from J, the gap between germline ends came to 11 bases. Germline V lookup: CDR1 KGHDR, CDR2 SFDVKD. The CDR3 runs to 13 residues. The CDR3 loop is CATAGDLTDTQYF. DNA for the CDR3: TGTGCCACCGCAGGGGACCTCACAGATACGCAGTATTTT.

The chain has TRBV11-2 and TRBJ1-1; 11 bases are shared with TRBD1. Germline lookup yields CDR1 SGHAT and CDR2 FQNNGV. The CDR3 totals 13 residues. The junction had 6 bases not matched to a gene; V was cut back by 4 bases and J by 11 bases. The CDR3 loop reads CASSSGQGVKAFF. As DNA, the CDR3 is TGTGCCAGCAGCTCGGGACAGGGGGTAAAGGCTTTCTTT.

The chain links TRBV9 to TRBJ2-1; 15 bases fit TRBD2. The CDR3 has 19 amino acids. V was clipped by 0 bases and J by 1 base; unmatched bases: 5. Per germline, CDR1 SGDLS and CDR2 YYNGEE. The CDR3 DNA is TGTGCCAGCAGCGTAGAGGGACTAGCGGGAGGAAGGTCCTACAATGAGCAGTTCTTC. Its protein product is CASSVEGLAGGRSYNEQFF.

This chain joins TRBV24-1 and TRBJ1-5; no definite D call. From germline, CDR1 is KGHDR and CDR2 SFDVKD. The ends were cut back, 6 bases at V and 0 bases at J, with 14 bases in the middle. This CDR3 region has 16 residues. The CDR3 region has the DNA TGTGCCACCAGTCACTCCGGGTCACGTAGCAATCAGCCCCAGCATTTT. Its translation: CATSHSGSRSNQPQHF.

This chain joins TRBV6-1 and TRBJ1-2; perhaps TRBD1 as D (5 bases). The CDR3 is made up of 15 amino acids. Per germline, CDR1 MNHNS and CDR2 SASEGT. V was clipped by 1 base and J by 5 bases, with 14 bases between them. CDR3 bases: TGTGCCAGCAGTGAAGGATTCGGGGGTTGGTATGGCTACACCTTC. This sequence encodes CASSEGFGGWYGYTF.

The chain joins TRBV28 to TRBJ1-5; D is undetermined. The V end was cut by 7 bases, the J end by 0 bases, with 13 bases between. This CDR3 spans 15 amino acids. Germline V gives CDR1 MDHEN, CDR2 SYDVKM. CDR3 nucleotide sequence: TGTGCCAGCAATCCCCTAGATAATAGCAATCAGCCCCAGCATTTT. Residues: CASNPLDNSNQPQHF.

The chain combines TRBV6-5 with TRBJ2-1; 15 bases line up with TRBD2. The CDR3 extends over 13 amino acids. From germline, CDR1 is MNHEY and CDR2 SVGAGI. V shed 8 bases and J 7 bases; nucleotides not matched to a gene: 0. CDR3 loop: CASGLAGGNEQFF. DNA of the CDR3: TGTGCCAGCGGACTAGCGGGGGGGAATGAGCAGTTCTTC.

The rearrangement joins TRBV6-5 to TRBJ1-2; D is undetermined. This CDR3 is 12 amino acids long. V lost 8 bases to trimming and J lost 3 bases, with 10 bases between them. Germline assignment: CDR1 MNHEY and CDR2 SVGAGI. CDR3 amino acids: CASSRSDYGYTF. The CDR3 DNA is TGTGCCAGCTCCCGATCGGACTATGGCTACACCTTC.

CDR3 in DNA: TGTGCCAGCAGCGAGAGGGGGACCGGGGAGCTGTTTTTT. Encoded protein: CASSERGTGELFF. V gene TRBV9 combines with J gene TRBJ2-2; a weak D match, TRBD1 (6 bases). Germline V CDR1 and CDR2: SGDLS, YYNGEE. Trimming stripped 3 bases from V and 5 bases from J, with 8 bases between. This CDR3 spans 13 amino acids.

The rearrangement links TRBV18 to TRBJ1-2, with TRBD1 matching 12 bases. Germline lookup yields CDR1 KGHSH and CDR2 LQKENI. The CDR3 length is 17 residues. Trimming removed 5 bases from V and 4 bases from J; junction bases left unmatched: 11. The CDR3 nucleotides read TGTGCCAGCTCAGCCGGGACAGGGGGCCCGCGGGGCTATGGCTACACCTTC. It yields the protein CASSAGTGGPRGYGYTF.

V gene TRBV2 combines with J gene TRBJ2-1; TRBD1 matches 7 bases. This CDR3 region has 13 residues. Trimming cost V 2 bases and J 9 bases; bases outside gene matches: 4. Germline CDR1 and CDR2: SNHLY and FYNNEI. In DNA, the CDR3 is TGTGCCAGCAGTGAACAGGACAGGCTTGAGCAGTTCTTC. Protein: CASSEQDRLEQFF.

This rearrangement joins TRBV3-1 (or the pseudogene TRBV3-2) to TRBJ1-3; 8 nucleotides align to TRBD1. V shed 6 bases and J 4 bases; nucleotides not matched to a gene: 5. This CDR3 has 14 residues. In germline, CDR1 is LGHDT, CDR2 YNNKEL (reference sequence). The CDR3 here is CASRKTGAGNTIYF. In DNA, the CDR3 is TGTGCCAGCAGAAAGACAGGGGCCGGAAACACCATATATTTT.

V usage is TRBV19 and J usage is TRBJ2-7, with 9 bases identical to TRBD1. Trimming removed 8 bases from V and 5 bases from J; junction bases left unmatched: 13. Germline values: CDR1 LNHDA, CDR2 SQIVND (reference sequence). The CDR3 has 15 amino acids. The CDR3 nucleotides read TGTGCCAGTTCAGATCCGGGACAGGGAGTGCACGAGCAGTACTTC. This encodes CASSDPGQGVHEQYF. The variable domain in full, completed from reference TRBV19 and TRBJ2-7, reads DGGITQSPKYLFRKEGQNVTLSCEQNLNHDAMYWYRQDPGQGLRLIYYSQIVNDFQKGDIAEGYSVSREKKESFPLTVTSAQKNPTAFYLCASSDPGQGVHEQYFGPGTRLTVT.

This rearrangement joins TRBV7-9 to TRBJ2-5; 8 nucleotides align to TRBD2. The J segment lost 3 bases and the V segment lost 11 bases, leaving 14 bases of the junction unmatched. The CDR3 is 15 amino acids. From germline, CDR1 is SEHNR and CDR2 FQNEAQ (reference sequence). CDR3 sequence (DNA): TGTGCCGGAGACAGCGGGGGACCAACAAAAGAGACCCAGTACTTC. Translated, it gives CAGDSGGPTKETQYF.

Written as DNA, the CDR3 is TGTGCCAGCACCTCAAAGGAGGGGCAGACCCAGTACTTC. Amino acids: CASTSKEGQTQYF. The chain has TRBV7-9 and TRBJ2-5, with a tentative D call TRBD2 (6 bases). The CDR3 length is 13 residues. Deletions cut 7 bases from V and 6 bases from J, with 15 bases between. The V gene's germline CDR1 is SEHNR and CDR2 FQNEAQ (reference sequence).

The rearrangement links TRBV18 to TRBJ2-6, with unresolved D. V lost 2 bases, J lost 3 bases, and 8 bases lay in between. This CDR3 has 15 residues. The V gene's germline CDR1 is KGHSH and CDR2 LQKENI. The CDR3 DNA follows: TGTGCCAGCTCACCAGGAGACGTTGGGGCCAACGTCCTGACTTTC. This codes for CASSPGDVGANVLTF.

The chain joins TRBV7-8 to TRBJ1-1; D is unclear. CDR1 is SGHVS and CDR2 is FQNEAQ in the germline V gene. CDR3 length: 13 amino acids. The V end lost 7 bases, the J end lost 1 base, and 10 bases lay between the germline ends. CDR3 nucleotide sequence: TGTGCCAGCACACCCAGGCCGAACACTGAAGCTTTCTTT. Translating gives CASTPRPNTEAFF. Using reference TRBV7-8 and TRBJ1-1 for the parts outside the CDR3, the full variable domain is GAGVSQSPRYKVAKRGQDVALRCDPISGHVSLFWYQQALGQGPEFLTYFQNEAQLDKSGLPSDRFFAERPEGSVSTLKIQRTQQEDSAVYLCASTPRPNTEAFFGQGTRLTVV.

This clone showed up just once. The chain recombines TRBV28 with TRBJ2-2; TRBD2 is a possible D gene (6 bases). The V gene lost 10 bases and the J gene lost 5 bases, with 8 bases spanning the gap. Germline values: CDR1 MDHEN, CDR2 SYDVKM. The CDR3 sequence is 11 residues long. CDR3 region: CAIGGTGELFF. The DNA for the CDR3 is TGTGCCATCGGAGGGACCGGGGAGCTGTTTTTT.